This T cell receptor (beta chain) was profiled in a study of regulatory dendritic cells for organ transplantation. Libraries were prepared by immunoSEQ multiplex PCR; TCRdb keeps only in-frame clonotypes and omits some of them. Of roughly 27,000 clones in the sample, 82% are singletons; the top ten hold roughly 0.4%. FACS sorted CD4+ or CD8+ T cells into CD45RA+ naive and CD45RO+ memory. Study observations and caveats: Alloreactive memory CD8+ T cell pools varied considerably between individuals. Naive T cells showed high diversity, memory cells less, memory CD8+ least. The most alloreactive TCR clonotypes were found in resting memory CD8+ cells.

Comment on this clone: Its antigen is unknown.

This receptor was identified in a human donor in good health. Source material: naive CD8+ T cells from blood. The subset was: CD45RA+ naive T cells.

CDR3 in amino acids: CASSLSSTYEQYF. The CDR3 coding sequence is TGTGCCAGCAGTTTATCAAGCACCTACGAGCAGTACTTC. The gene calls are TRBV27 and TRBJ2-7; D not certain. The CDR3 loop spans 13 amino acids. CDR1 is MNHEY, CDR2 SMNVEV, per germline (reference sequence). Trimming took off 0 bases at V and 2 bases at J, with 5 bases between the two ends.